One T cell receptor beta chain is described in this entry. Antigen: not known. CDR3 length equals 16 residues. CDR1 and CDR2 (germline): MDHEN, SYDVKM. Trimming pared 6 bases from V and 1 base from J, leaving 19 bases between. The method was immunoSEQ multiplex PCR; TCRdb's version includes in-frame clones alone and lacks a portion of them. This table has about 110,000 clones, approximately 90% appearing once. The data are from a study of T cell responses to AZD1222 COVID-19 vaccine. Study in general: Second-dose groups at about 4 or about 12 weeks were pooled. Regarding the study as a whole: Repertoire samples came only from after the peak T cell response. The study found vaccine-associated CD4 TCRs spanning spike, dominant at 160-218 and 743-854.

The J gene is TRBJ2-7, the V gene TRBV28; the D gene is possibly TRBD2 (6 bases). The source is an adult in good health. Sequencing was performed on peripheral blood, taken on day 0 of AZD1222 vaccination. CDR3 sequence reads: CASSKVGQGGSYEQYF. CDR3 sequence (DNA): TGTGCCAGCAGCAAAGTCGGGCAGGGAGGATCCTACGAGCAGTACTTC.